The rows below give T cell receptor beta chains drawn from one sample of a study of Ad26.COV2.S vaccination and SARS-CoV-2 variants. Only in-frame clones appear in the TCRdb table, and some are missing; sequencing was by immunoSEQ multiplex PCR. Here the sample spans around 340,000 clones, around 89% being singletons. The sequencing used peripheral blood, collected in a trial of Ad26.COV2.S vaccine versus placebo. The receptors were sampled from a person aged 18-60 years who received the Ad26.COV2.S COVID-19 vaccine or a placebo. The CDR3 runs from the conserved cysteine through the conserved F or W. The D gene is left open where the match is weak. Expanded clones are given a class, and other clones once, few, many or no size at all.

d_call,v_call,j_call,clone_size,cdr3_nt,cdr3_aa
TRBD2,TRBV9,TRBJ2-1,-,TGTGCCAGCAGCGCAGAGTCTAGCGGGAGAAGGTACAATGAGCAGTTCTTC,CASSAESSGRRYNEQFF
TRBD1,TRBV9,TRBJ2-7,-,TGTGCCAGCAGCGTAGGGACAGGGGGCGACGAGCAGTACTTC,CASSVGTGGDEQYF
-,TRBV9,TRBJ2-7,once,TGTGCCAGCAGCGTAGGGTTCTGGTCCTACGAGCAGTACTTC,CASSVGFWSYEQYF
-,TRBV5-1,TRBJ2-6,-,TGCGCCAGCAGTGGGGAAAATATGGCCAACGTCCTGACTTTC,CASSGENMANVLTF
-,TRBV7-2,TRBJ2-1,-,TGTGCCAGCAGCCCATCTGGGTCGAGCTCCTACAATGAGCAGTTCTTC,CASSPSGSSSYNEQFF
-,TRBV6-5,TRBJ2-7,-,TGTGCCAGCAGTAACCTCTACGAGCAGTACTTC,CASSNLYEQYF
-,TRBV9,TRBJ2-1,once,TGTGCCAGCAGCGTAGTATCAGGTCCGGGGAATGAGCAGTTCTTC,CASSVVSGPGNEQFF
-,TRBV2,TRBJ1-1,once,TGTGCCAGCAGTGAAATTCGGAACACTGAAGCTTTCTTT,CASSEIRNTEAFF
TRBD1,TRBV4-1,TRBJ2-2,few,TGCGCCAGCAGCCAGACAGGGGTTGACACCGGGGAGCTGTTTTTT,CASSQTGVDTGELFF
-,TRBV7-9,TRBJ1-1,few,TGTGCCAGCAGCCTCGACAGCAACACTGAAGCTTTCTTT,CASSLDSNTEAFF
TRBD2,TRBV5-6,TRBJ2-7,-,TGTGCCAGCAGCTCGCAAGGACTAGCCCTACTCTACGAGCAGTACTTC,CASSSQGLALLYEQYF
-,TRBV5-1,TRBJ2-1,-,TGCGCCAGCAGCTTGCGCCTAATTGGGGATGAGCAGTTCTTC,CASSLRLIGDEQFF
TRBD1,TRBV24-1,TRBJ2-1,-,TGTGCCACCAGTGAGGACCTCGGGACAGGGGCGGGCGAGCAGTTCTTC,CATSEDLGTGAGEQFF
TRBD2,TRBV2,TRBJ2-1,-,TGTGCCAGCACCGGACTAGGAAACAATGAGCAGTTCTTC,CASTGLGNNEQFF
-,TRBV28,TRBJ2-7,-,TGTGCCAGCAGTTTAGAGGGAATCTCCTACGAGCAGTACTTC,CASSLEGISYEQYF
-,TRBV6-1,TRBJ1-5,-,TGTGCCAGCAGTGAATGGGTACAGGGCAACAATCAGCCCCAGCATTTT,CASSEWVQGNNQPQHF
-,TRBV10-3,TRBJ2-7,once,TGTGCCATCAGTGACCCCGGGGACATTTCCTACGAGCAGTACTTC,CAISDPGDISYEQYF
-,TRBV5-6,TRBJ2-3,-,TGTGCCAGCAGCTTGGGGGGGCCGTTGGGCACAGATACGCAGTATTTT,CASSLGGPLGTDTQYF
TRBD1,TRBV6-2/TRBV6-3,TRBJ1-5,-,TGTGCCAGCAGTCGGATCACAGGGGGTGGCAATCAGCCCCAGCATTTT,CASSRITGGGNQPQHF
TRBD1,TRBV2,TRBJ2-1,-,TGTGCCAGCAGTGAGGGACAGGGATGGGGCAATGAGCAGTTCTTC,CASSEGQGWGNEQFF
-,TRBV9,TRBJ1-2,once,TGTGCCAGCAGCACCCCCCGGGGTCGATATGGCTACACCTTC,CASSTPRGRYGYTF
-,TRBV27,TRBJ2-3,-,TGTGCCAGCAGTTTATCGACCCGACAGGAGCTGAGCACAGATACGCAGTATTTT,CASSLSTRQELSTDTQYF
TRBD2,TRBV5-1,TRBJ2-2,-,TGCGCCAGCAGCTTGGGACTAGCGGGAGGGGCCGGGGAGCTGTTTTTT,CASSLGLAGGAGELFF
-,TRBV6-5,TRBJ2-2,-,TGTGCCAGCAGTTACTCGGGGTTGGACACCGGGGAGCTGTTTTTT,CASSYSGLDTGELFF
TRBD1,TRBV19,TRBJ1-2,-,TGTGCCAGTAGTATGTGGGACAGGGGAGGAAATGGCTACACCTTC,CASSMWDRGGNGYTF
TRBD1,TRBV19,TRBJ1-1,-,TGTGCCAGCAAGGACAGGGGGACTGAAGCTTTCTTT,CASKDRGTEAFF
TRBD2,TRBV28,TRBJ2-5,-,TGTGCCAGCAGTTTAATTAGGACTAGCGGGGTAGAAGAGACCCAGTACTTC,CASSLIRTSGVEETQYF
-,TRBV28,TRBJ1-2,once,TGTGCCAGCAGTTCTATTGGAACGCGTAACTATGGCTACACCTTC,CASSSIGTRNYGYTF
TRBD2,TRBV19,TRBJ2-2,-,TGTGCCAGTAGTATCCTAGCGGGTACGAACACCGGGGAGCTGTTTTTT,CASSILAGTNTGELFF
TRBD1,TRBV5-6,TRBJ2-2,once,TGTGCCAGCAGCTTAAGGACAGGGATTAGCGGGGAGCTGTTTTTT,CASSLRTGISGELFF
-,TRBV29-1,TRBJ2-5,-,TGCAGCGTTGAACCCTTTTCAGAGACCCAGTACTTC,CSVEPFSETQYF
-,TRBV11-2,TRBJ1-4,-,TGTGCCAGCAGCTTTCATGAAAAACTGTTTTTT,CASSFHEKLFF
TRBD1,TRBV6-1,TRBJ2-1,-,TGTGCCAGCAGTGAACGGACAGGAGGCTACAATGAGCAGTTCTTC,CASSERTGGYNEQFF
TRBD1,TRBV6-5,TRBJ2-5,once,TGTGCCAGCAGCCGACAGGGGTTGGAGACCCAGTACTTC,CASSRQGLETQYF
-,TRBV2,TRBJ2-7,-,TGTGCCAGCATCCGGGACACCTCCTACGAGCAGTACTTC,CASIRDTSYEQYF
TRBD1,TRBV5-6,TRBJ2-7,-,TGTGCCAGCAGCTTTACGACAGGGGGCCCCGAGCAGTACTTC,CASSFTTGGPEQYF
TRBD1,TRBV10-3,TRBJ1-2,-,TGTGCCATCAGTTGGAATACAGGGGGCTCTCGCTATGGCTACACCTTC,CAISWNTGGSRYGYTF
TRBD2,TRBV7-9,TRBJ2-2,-,TGTGCCAGCAGCTTAGATAGCGGGAGGAACACCGGGGAGCTGTTTTTT,CASSLDSGRNTGELFF
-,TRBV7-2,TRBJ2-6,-,TGTGCCAGCAGCTTAAGGGGGGTCCGGAGCTCTGGGGCCAACGTCCTGACTTTC,CASSLRGVRSSGANVLTF
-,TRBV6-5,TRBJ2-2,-,TGTGCCAGCAGTTACTCGACGACAGCCAACACCGGGGAGCTGTTTTTT,CASSYSTTANTGELFF